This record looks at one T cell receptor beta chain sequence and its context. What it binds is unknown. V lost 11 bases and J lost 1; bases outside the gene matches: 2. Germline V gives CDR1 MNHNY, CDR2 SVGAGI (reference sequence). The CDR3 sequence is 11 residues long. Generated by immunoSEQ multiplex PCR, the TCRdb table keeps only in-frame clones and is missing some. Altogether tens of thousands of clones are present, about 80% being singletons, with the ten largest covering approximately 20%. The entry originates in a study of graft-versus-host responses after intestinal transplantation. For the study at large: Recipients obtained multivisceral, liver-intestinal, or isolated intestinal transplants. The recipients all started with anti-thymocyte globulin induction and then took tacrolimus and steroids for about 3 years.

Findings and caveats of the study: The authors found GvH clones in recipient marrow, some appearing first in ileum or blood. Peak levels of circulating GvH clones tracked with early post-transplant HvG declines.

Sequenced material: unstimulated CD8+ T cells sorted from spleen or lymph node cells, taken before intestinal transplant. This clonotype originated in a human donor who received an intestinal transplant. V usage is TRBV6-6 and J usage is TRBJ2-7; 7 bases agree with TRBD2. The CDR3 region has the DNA TGTGCCGGGGGGGAATCCTACGAGCAGTACTTC. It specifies CAGGESYEQYF.